This TCR beta chain was recovered during a study of T-cell reconstitution after alpha-beta-depleted transplantation in children. CDR1 is SEHNR, CDR2 FQNEAQ, per germline (reference sequence). V dropped 2 bases and J dropped 6 bases, with 12 bases sitting between them. The CDR3 is 14 residues long. Researchers prepared the TCRbeta library using unique molecular identifiers, the study reports. TCRdb fed the PCR reads into MiXCR, producing one record per CDR3 protein. The repertoire holds 200,000 to 250,000 distinct CDR3 sequences, roughly 7.7% seen once, with nearly 6.5% in the top ten. This clonotype was recorded at least ten times.

The TCR comes from a male patient younger than 18 who had a stem cell transplant for acute lymphoblastic leukemia, so the T cells may come from the graft donor. This specimen was PBMCs, mostly from graft donor cells, taken 180 days after TCRalphabeta/CD19-depleted stem cell transplant. The chain employs TRBV7-9 and TRBJ2-3; weak D call: TRBD2 (6 bases). In nucleotides, the CDR3 is TGTGCCAGCAGCTTACGACCTAGCGTGGATACGCAGTATTTT. This sequence encodes CASSLRPSVDTQYF.